One and the same sample provided the 5 T cell receptor beta chains below, sequenced in a study of T cells after somatic rescue of genetic block. TCRdb keeps only in-frame clones here, not all; method: immunoSEQ multiplex PCR. The sample yields 110,000 or so clones, around 90% seen once. The specimen sequenced was peripheral blood mononuclear cells (PBMCs). These receptors originate from a young woman.

This rearrangement joins TRBV5-4 to TRBJ1-5; perhaps TRBD1 as D (5 bases). The CDR3 consists of 14 residues. The V gene's germline CDR1 is SGHNT and CDR2 YYREEE (reference sequence). Trimming took 3 bases from V and 9 from J, leaving 16 bases between them. The CDR3 bases are TGTGCCAGCAGCTCCCAGCCCTACAGGCGGCCCCAGCATTTT. Translating it yields CASSSQPYRRPQHF. Looking up the rest from reference TRBV5-4 and TRBJ1-5 gives the full variable domain: ETGVTQSPTHLIKTRGQQVTLRCSSQSGHNTVSWYQQALGQGPQFIFQYYREEENGRGNFPPRFSGLQFPNYSSELNVNALELDDSALYLCASSSQPYRRPQHFGDGTRLSIL.

This clone was found a few times. This chain uses TRBV21-1 with TRBJ1-4; the table names TRBD1, a call not compared with the DNA. TRBV21-1 is classified as a pseudogene. The CDR3 spans 15 residues. CDR3 DNA sequence: TGTGCCAGCATGAATAAAGGGGGCGGTAAGGGAAAACTGTTTTTT. It codes for CASMNKGGGKGKLFF.

The V call is TRBV5-1, the J call TRBJ2-1, with TRBD2 matching 16 bases. This CDR3 region has 17 residues. Germline assignment: CDR1 SGHRS and CDR2 YFSETQ. Trimming removed 4 bases from V and 7 bases from J; junction bases left unmatched: 8. This chain's CDR3 is CASSPGLAGGPKNEQFF. CDR3 nucleotide sequence: TGCGCCAGCAGCCCGGGACTAGCGGGGGGGCCGAAGAATGAGCAGTTCTTC.

The V and J genes are TRBV30 and TRBJ1-3, with 9 nucleotides matching TRBD1. Germline V gene lookup returns CDR1 GTSNPN and CDR2 SVGIG (reference sequence). J lost 0 bases, V lost 7 bases, and 13 bases had no gene match. This CDR3 is built from 17 residues. The CDR3 loop reads CASTRGDRVNSGNTIYF. The CDR3 nucleotides read TGTGCCTCGACGCGTGGGGACAGGGTCAACTCTGGAAACACCATATATTTT.

V usage is TRBV5-1 and J usage is TRBJ1-4, with D tentatively TRBD1 (6 bases). The CDR3 has 15 amino acids. The germline V and J ends were trimmed by 0 bases and 7 bases, with 13 bases remaining between them. CDR1 and CDR2 from the germline V gene are SGHRS and YFSETQ. The CDR3 sequence is CASSLGGRGVEKLFF. CDR3 bases: TGCGCCAGCAGCTTGGGTGGAAGGGGGGTTGAAAAACTGTTTTTT.